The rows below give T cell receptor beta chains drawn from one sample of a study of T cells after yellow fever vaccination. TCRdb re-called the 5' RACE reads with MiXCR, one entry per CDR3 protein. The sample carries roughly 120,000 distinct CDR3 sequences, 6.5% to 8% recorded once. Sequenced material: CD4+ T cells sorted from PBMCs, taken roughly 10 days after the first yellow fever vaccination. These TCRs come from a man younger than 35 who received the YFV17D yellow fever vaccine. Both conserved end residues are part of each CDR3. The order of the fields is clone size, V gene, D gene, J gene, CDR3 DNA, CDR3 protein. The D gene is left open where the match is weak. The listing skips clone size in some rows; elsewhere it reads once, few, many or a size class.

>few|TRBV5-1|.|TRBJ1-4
TGCGCCAGCAGCTTGGTGGGACAATGGCGACTGTTTTTT
CASSLVGQWRLFF
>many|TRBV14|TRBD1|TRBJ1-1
TGTGCCAGCAGAAACAGGGGCACTGAAGCTTTCTTT
CASRNRGTEAFF
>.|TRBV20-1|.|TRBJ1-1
TGCAGTGCTGCTGGGGGCTGGGACACTGAAGCTTTCTTT
CSAAGGWDTEAFF
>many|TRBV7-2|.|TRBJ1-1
TGTGCCAGCAGCACCTTCCTAGGGGCGCGCACTGAAGCTTTCTTT
CASSTFLGARTEAFF
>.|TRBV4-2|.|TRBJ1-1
TGTGCCAGCAGCCAAGAAACCCTAACCAGTACGGCTTTCTTT
CASSQETLTSTAFF
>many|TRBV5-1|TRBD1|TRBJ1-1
TGCGCCAGCAGCTACTCGGGACAGATGAACACTGAAGCTTTCTTT
CASSYSGQMNTEAFF
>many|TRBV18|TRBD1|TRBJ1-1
TGTGCCAGCTCACCACCCTTACAGGGGCCTAACACTGAAGCTTTCTTT
CASSPPLQGPNTEAFF
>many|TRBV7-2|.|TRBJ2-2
TGTGCCAGCAGTCGAAATCCCCCACCCACCGGGGAGCTGTTTTTT
CASSRNPPPTGELFF
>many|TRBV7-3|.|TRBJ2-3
TGTGCCAGCAGCTCGTACGGGGGGCGCACAGATACGCAGTATTTT
CASSSYGGRTDTQYF
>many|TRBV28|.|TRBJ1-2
TGTGCCAGCCGACCAACGCGGGGGGGTCGTGGCTATGGCTACACCTTC
CASRPTRGGRGYGYTF
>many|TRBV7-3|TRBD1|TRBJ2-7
TGTGCCAGCAGCCTATCCCAGGGGACAGGCGAGCAGTACTTC
CASSLSQGTGEQYF
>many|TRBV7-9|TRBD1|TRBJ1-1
TGTGCCAGCGGCCGACAGGGAAACACTGAAGCTTTCTTT
CASGRQGNTEAFF
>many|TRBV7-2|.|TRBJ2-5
TGTGCCAGCAGCCTCTATGTAGACTACCAAGAGACCCAGTACTTC
CASSLYVDYQETQYF
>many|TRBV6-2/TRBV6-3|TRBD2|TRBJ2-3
TGTGCCAGCAGCTCCCCGGGTAGCGGGGGGGCAGTTTTCACAGATACGCAGTATTTT
CASSSPGSGGAVFTDTQYF
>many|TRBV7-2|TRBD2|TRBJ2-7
TGTGCCAGCAGCTACCCTAGACTAGCGGGACCCTACGAGCAGTACTTC
CASSYPRLAGPYEQYF
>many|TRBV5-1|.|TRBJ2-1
TGCGCCAGCAGCGACAGGACGGACAATGAGCAGTTCTTC
CASSDRTDNEQFF
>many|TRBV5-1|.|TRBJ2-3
TGCGCCAGCAGCTTGGGAGCTCGGGGTGATACGCAGTATTTT
CASSLGARGDTQYF
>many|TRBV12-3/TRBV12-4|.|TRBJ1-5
TGTGCCAGCAGTTTAGGGCAGGCCAATCAGCCCCAGCATTTT
CASSLGQANQPQHF
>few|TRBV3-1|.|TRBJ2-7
TGTGCCAGCAGCCAAGCCACGAACGAGCAGTACTTC
CASSQATNEQYF
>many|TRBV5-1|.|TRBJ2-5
TGCGCCAGCGCTGCGGCGTCAGGGGAGACCCAGTACTTC
CASAAASGETQYF
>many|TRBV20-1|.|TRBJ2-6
TGCAGTGCTAGTTGGGTCCCTGGGGCCAACGTCCTGACTTTC
CSASWVPGANVLTF
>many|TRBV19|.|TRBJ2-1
TGTGCCAGTAGTATTCGATGGGTTAGGGGGATTGAGCAGTTCTTC
CASSIRWVRGIEQFF
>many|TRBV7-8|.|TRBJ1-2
TGTGCCAGCAGCTTAGCCGGGACGGACTATGGCTACACCTTC
CASSLAGTDYGYTF
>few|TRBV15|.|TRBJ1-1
TGTGCCACCAGCAGTCAAGTGAACACTGAAGCTTTCTTT
CATSSQVNTEAFF
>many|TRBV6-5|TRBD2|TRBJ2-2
TGTGCCAGCAGTTCCTTGGGGGGGAAAAACACCGGGGAGCTGTTTTTT
CASSSLGGKNTGELFF
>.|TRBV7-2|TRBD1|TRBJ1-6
TGTGCCAGCAGCTTTCCCGGCAGGGGGTTCAATTCACCCCTCCACTTT
CASSFPGRGFNSPLHF
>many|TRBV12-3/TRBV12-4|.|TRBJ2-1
TGTGCCAGCAGCGCGGTTGTCTACAATGAGCAGTTCTTC
CASSAVVYNEQFF
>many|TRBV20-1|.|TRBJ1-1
TGCAGTGCTAGCCAGGGGAACACTGAAGCTTTCTTT
CSASQGNTEAFF
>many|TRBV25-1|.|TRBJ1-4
TGTGCCAGCAGTAGGGAGAATAATGAAAAACTGTTTTTT
CASSRENNEKLFF
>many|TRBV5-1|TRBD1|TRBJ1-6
TGCGCCAGCAGCCGCGGGGACAGGGACGGTTCACCCCTCCACTTT
CASSRGDRDGSPLHF
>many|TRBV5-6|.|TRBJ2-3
TGTGCCAGCAGCTGGGTCATGGGCGGGGGCACAGATACGCAGTATTTT
CASSWVMGGGTDTQYF
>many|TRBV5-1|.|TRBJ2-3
TGCGCCAGCAGCTTGGGTGACTCCTACCCAGATACGCAGTATTTT
CASSLGDSYPDTQYF
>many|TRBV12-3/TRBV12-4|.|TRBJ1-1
TGTGCCAGCAGTTTTGCCCAGAACACTGAAGCTTTCTTT
CASSFAQNTEAFF
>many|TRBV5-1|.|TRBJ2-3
TGCGCCAGCAGGCGGGCGGAGACAGATACGCAGTATTTT
CASRRAETDTQYF
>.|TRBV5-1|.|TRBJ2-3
TGCGCCAGCAGCCCCCTTGGAGGAACAGATACGCAGTATTTT
CASSPLGGTDTQYF
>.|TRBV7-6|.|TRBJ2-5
TGTGCCAGCAGCCCCTGGCGGCTAGAGACCCAGTACTTC
CASSPWRLETQYF
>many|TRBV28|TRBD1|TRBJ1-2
TGTGCCAGCAGTTTAGGGGGACAGGGAAAAGTGGCCTTC
CASSLGGQGKVAF
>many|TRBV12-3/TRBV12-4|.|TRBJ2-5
TGTGCCAGCAAGTGGGGGAGTCAAGAGACCCAGTACTTC
CASKWGSQETQYF
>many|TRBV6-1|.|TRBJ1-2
TGTGCCAGCAGTGGCTCATCCTATGGCTACACCTTC
CASSGSSYGYTF
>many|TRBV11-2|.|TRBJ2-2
TGTGCCAGCAGGGTTTTCCAGGGGAACACCGGGGAGCTGTTTTTT
CASRVFQGNTGELFF
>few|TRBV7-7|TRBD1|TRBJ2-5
TGTGCCAGCAGCTTAGGTGGGACAGCCAAGGGGGAGACCCAGTACTTC
CASSLGGTAKGETQYF
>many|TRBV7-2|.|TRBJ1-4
TGTGCCAGCAGCTTAGTTCGGGGGATGGGTGAAAAACTGTTTTTT
CASSLVRGMGEKLFF
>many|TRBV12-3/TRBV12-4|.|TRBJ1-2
TGTGCCAGCAGCCGCACAGGGCGCACCATGTTCTACACCTTC
CASSRTGRTMFYTF
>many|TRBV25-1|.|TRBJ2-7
TGTGCCAGCAGTGAAGGGAAAAACGAGCAGTACTTC
CASSEGKNEQYF
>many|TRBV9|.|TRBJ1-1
TGTGCCAGCAGCGTAGTTCTTTCGAGCGGCACTGAAGCTTTCTTT
CASSVVLSSGTEAFF
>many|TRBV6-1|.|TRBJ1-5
TGTGCCAGCTACCCCGCGGGAGGCAATCAGCCCCAGCATTTT
CASYPAGGNQPQHF
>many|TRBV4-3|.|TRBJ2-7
TGCGCCAGCAGCCAAGGTGGGGTTGGGGCCTACGAGCAGTACTTC
CASSQGGVGAYEQYF
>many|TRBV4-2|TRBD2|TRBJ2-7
TGTGCCAGCAGCCCCGAGCGGGGGGGCTCCTACGAGCAGTACTTC
CASSPERGGSYEQYF
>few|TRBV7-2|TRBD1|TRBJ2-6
TGTGCCAGCAGCTTGGACAGGGATGGGGCCAACGTCCTGACTTTC
CASSLDRDGANVLTF
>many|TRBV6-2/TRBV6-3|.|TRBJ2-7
TGTGCCAGCAAAAAGATGGGCACCCGAGGGAGCGCCTACGAGCAGTACTTC
CASKKMGTRGSAYEQYF
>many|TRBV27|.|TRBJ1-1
TGTGCCAGCAGTGCCCAGCGGTGGGGGGAGAACACTGAAGCTTTCTTT
CASSAQRWGENTEAFF
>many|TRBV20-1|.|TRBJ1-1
TGCAGTGCTAGTAAACAGGGAATGATGAACACTGAAGCTTTCTTT
CSASKQGMMNTEAFF